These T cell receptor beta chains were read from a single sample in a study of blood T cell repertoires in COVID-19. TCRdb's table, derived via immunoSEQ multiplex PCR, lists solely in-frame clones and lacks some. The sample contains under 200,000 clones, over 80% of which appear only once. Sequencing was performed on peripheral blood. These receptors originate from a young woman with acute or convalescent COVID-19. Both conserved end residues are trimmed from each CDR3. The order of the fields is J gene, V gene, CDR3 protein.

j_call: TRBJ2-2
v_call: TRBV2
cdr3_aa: ASTSGRAGAGELF

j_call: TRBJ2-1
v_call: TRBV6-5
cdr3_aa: ASSNRGRVNEQF

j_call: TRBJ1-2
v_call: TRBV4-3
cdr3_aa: ASSQDPTGNYGYT

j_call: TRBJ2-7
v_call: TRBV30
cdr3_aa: AWSTVGRQYNEQY

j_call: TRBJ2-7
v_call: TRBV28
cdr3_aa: ASAGGDGLYEQY

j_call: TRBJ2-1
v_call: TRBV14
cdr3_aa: ASSQDLGGSSYNEQF

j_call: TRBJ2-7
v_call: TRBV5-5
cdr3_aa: ASSLATGAAYEQY

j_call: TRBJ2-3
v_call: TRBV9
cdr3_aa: ASRSTPDTQY

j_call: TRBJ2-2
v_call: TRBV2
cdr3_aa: ASSRRQGSTGELF

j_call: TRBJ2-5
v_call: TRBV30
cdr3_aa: AWGEGTPGETQY

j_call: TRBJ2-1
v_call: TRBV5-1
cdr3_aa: ASRAGGSTSYNEQF

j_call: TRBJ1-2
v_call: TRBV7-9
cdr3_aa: ASSLWAFGQVFSYGYT

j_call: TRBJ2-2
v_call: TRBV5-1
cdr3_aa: ASSSQTNTGELF

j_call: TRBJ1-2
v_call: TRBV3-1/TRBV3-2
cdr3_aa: ASSRESGGGYGYT

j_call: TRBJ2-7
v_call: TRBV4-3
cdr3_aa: ASSQVTGGGEQY

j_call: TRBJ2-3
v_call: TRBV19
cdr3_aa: ASSGLNTDTQY

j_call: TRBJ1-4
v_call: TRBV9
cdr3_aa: ASSVQGANEKLF

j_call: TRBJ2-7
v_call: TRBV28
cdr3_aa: ASREVGLGEQY

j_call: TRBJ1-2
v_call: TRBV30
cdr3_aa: AWMAGGFYGYT

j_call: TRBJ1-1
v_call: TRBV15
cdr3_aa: ATSRDRQRNTEAF

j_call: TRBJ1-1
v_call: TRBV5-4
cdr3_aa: ASSAGTGGGRNTEAF

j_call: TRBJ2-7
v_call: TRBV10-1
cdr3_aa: ATSRDTSSYEQY

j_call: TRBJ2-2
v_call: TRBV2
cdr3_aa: ASGRTFGTSGRVDTGELF

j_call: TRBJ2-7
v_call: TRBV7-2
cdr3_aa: ASSPTRTSYEQY

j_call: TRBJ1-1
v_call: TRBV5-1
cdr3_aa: ASSREGSNTEAF

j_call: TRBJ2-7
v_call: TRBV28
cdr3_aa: ASSFASGRFYEQY

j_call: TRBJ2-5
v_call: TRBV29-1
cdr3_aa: SVETKTQY

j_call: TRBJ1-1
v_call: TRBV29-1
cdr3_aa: SVLPGNTEAF

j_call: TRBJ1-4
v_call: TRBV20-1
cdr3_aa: SASRGAGNVEKLF

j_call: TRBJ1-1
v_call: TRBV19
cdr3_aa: ASREQGSGEAF

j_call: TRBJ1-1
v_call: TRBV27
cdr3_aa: ASSLTPNTEAF

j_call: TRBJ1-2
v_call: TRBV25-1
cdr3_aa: ASSTGHYGYT

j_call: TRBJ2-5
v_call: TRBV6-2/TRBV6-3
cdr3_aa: ASSSGTGGFQETQY

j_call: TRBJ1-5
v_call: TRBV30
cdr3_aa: AWSTGNSNQPQH

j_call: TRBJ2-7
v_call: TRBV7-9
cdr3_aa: ASSLVRGLVGSYEQY

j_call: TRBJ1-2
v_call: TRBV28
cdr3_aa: ASSLLTQIYGYT

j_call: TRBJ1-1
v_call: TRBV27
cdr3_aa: ASSFAVRNTEAF

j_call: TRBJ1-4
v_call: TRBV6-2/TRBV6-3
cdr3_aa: ASSPGTGPEKLF

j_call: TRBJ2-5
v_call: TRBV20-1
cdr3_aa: SARAGETQY

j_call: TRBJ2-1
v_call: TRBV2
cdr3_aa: ASRGTRGYNEQF

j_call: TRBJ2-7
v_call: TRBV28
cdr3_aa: ASSPGTGIYEQY

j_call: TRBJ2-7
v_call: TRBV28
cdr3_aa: ASSLWSLAGGLSYEQY

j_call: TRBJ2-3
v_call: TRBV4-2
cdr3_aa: ASSKESSGGSDTQY

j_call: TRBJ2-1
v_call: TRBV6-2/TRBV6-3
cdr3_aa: ASSFSGRGDNEQF

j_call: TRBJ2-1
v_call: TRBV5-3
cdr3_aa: ARSNEGGTNGLAGFQCSYNEQF

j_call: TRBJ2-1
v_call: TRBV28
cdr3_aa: ASTFSGGLKNEQF

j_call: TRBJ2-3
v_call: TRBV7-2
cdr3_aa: ASSLEGFFTDTQY

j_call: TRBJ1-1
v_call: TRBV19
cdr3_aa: ASSVHSDTEAF

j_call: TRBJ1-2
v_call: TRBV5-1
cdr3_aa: ASSSGQVAESYT

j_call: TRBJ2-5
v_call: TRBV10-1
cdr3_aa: ASRGARIETQY

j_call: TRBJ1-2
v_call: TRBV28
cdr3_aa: ASRFRGVGASYGYT

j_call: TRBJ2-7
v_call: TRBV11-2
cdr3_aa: ASSLVAGYEQY

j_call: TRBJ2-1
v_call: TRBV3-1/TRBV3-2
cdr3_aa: ASSQVVLASGRSGDEQF

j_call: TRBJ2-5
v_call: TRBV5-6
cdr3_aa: ASSLEGVQETQY